Shown below are 18 T cell receptor beta chains from a single sample sequenced in a study of OX40 agonist ivuxolimab in advanced cancers. The protocol was immunoSEQ multiplex PCR, while the TCRdb copy is restricted to in-frame clones and leaves out a portion. The sample comprises 55,000 to 90,000 clones, around 88% of which are singletons, and approximately 2.5% rests with the top ten. The source material was CD4+ or CD8+ T cells sorted from blood, sampled in a trial of the OX40 agonist ivuxolimab. The receptors stem from an adult with an advanced solid tumor such as melanoma, head and neck, liver or kidney cancer.

CDR3 region: CATRDGYTDTQYF. In DNA form, the CDR3 reads TGTGCCACCCGGGACGGATACACAGATACGCAGTATTTT. The gene calls are TRBV2 and TRBJ2-3; D is tentatively TRBD1 or TRBD2 (5 bases each). Germline V gene data show CDR1 as SNHLY and CDR2 as FYNNEI. Between the trimmed V and J ends, which lost 10 bases and 2 bases, there was a span of 13 bases. The CDR3 has 13 amino acids.

The rearrangement uses TRBV7-2 and TRBJ2-3; D could derive from TRBD1 or TRBD2 (5 bases each). This CDR3 contains 15 residues. Looked up from germline, CDR1 is SGHTA and CDR2 is FQGNSA. V lost 5 bases and J 5 bases, leaving 17 bases between the germline ends. CDR3 sequence: CASSPGPGAGDTQYF. The CDR3 DNA sequence: TGTGCCAGCAGCCCAGGGCCCGGGGCGGGAGATACGCAGTATTTT.

The genes are TRBV27 and TRBJ2-7; D possibly corresponds to TRBD2 (6 bases). Trimming shortened V by 6 bases and J by 2 bases, and 11 bases separated the two germline ends. The CDR3 is made up of 13 amino acids. Germline V CDR1 and CDR2: MNHEY, SMNVEV (reference sequence). Here the CDR3 reads CASRGLLPYEQYF. The CDR3 nucleotides read TGTGCCAGCAGGGGACTGTTACCCTACGAGCAGTACTTC.

The V call is TRBV11-1, the J call TRBJ2-1; TRBD2 matches 10 bases. Germline V gene lookup returns CDR1 SGHAT and CDR2 FQDESV (reference sequence). This CDR3 has 15 residues. The junction had 6 bases not matched to a gene; V was cut back by 6 bases and J by 4 bases. In DNA form, the CDR3 reads TGTGCCAGCAGTCGGACTAGCGGATTTTACAATGAGCAGTTCTTC. Translated: CASSRTSGFYNEQFF.

This chain links TRBV18 with TRBJ1-6; no definite D call. V was trimmed by 1 base and J by 8 bases, leaving 6 bases between them. This CDR3 contains 13 residues. In germline, CDR1 is KGHSH, CDR2 LQKENI. CDR3: CASSPRADSPLHF. The CDR3 region has the DNA TGTGCCAGCTCACCACGAGCGGATTCACCCCTCCACTTT. Full variable domain (outside the CDR3, taken from reference TRBV18 and TRBJ1-6): NAGVMQNPRHLVRRRGQEARLRCSPMKGHSHVYWYRQLPEEGLKFMVYLQKENIIDESGMPKERFSAEFPKEGPSILRIQQVVRGDSAAYFCASSPRADSPLHFGNGTRLTVT.

This clone was seen a few times. The chain carries TRBV7-6 and TRBJ2-5; no reliable D call. V was pared by 2 bases and J by 5 bases, with 15 bases between. In germline, CDR1 is SGHVS, CDR2 FNYEAQ. The CDR3 spans 15 residues. In DNA form, the CDR3 reads TGTGCCAGCAGCTTATTCTGGGGATCCGGGGAGACCCAGTACTTC. It is translated as CASSLFWGSGETQYF.

V and J are TRBV7-3 and TRBJ2-2, with D perhaps TRBD1 (6 bases). The CDR3 runs to 14 residues. Trimming stripped 5 bases from V and 4 bases from J, with 11 bases between. The germline V gene encodes CDR1 SGHTA and CDR2 FQGTGA. The CDR3 DNA reads TGTGCCAGCAGCCGGGACACCCGCACCGGGGAGCTGTTTTTT. It is translated as CASSRDTRTGELFF.

The genes are TRBV5-6 and TRBJ2-5, with D perhaps TRBD2 (6 bases). Germline V lookup: CDR1 SGHDT, CDR2 YYEEEE. This CDR3 contains 13 residues. Trimming cost V 0 bases and J 5 bases, with 8 bases left between them. Here the CDR3 reads CASSLVEGETQYF. CDR3 nucleotides: TGTGCCAGCAGCTTGGTGGAGGGGGAGACCCAGTACTTC. The variable domain in full, completed from reference TRBV5-6 and TRBJ2-5, reads DAGVTQSPTHLIKTRGQQVTLRCSPKSGHDTVSWYQQALGQGPQFIFQYYEEEERQRGNFPDRFSGHQFPNYSSELNVNALLLGDSALYLCASSLVEGETQYFGPGTRLLVL.

V and J are TRBV7-8 and TRBJ2-3, with 8 bases matching TRBD2. Germline V gene data show CDR1 as SGHVS and CDR2 as FQNEAQ. V dropped 5 bases and J dropped 5; count of bases not matched to a gene: 9. This CDR3 region has 15 residues. The CDR3 is CASSAKREQRDTQYF. CDR3 coding DNA: TGTGCCAGCAGCGCAAAGCGGGAGCAACGAGATACGCAGTATTTT.

This chain uses TRBV2 with TRBJ1-3, with D possibly matching TRBD1 (6 bases). The V gene lost 4 bases and the J gene lost 4 bases, with 8 bases spanning the gap. This CDR3 region has 13 residues. Germline values: CDR1 SNHLY, CDR2 FYNNEI. Here the CDR3 reads CASSVGAGNTIYF. The CDR3 DNA reads as TGTGCCAGCAGTGTGGGGGCCGGAAACACCATATATTTT. Together with reference TRBV2 and TRBJ1-3, the CDR3 gives the full variable domain: EPEVTQTPSHQVTQMGQEVILRCVPISNHLYFYWYRQILGQKVEFLVSFYNNEISEKSEIFDDQFSVERPDGSNFTLKIRSTKLEDSAMYFCASSVGAGNTIYFGEGSWLTVV.

The rearrangement uses TRBV28 and TRBJ1-5; tentative D call: TRBD1 (6 bases). Germline loops: CDR1 MDHEN, CDR2 SYDVKM. The CDR3 consists of 15 residues. With 7 bases removed from V and 11 bases from J, the gap between germline ends came to 24 bases. For the CDR3, the DNA is TGTGCCAGCACCTACCGGACAGCTAAGGGAGAGGCCCAGCATTTT. Translating gives CASTYRTAKGEAQHF.

J is TRBJ2-7 and V is TRBV14; D is perhaps TRBD2 (7 bases). Germline lookup yields CDR1 SGHDN and CDR2 FVKESK. This CDR3 has 14 residues. Deletions cut 0 bases from V and 4 bases from J, with 10 bases between. CDR3 coding DNA: TGTGCCAGCAGCCAAGACGGGGGGCGGTACGAGCAGTACTTC. It translates to CASSQDGGRYEQYF. The full variable domain, in which reference TRBV14 and TRBJ2-7 provide the parts outside the CDR3, is EAGVTQFPSHSVIEKGQTVTLRCDPISGHDNLYWYRRVMGKEIKFLLHFVKESKQDESGMPNNRFLAERTGGTYSTLKVQPAELEDSGVYFCASSQDGGRYEQYFGPGTRLTVT.

This rearrangement joins TRBV18 to TRBJ2-3, with no clear D. The CDR3 sequence is 14 residues long. V was shortened by 3 bases and J by 4 bases, with 11 bases between the two germline ends. CDR1 and CDR2 (germline): KGHSH, LQKENI. The CDR3 DNA reads as TGTGCCAGCTCACCGGGCCAAGGTTCAGATACGCAGTATTTT. This gives the protein CASSPGQGSDTQYF. The variable domain in full, completed from reference TRBV18 and TRBJ2-3, reads NAGVMQNPRHLVRRRGQEARLRCSPMKGHSHVYWYRQLPEEGLKFMVYLQKENIIDESGMPKERFSAEFPKEGPSILRIQQVVRGDSAAYFCASSPGQGSDTQYFGPGTRLTVL.

This chain connects TRBV6-5 to TRBJ2-2; tentative D call: TRBD2 (6 bases). From germline, CDR1 is MNHEY and CDR2 SVGAGI. CDR3 size: 15 residues. V shed 2 bases and J shed 7 bases, with 14 bases lying between them. The CDR3 DNA follows: TGTGCCAGCAGTTACGGGACTCACCTTGGCGGGGAGCTGTTTTTT. Translated: CASSYGTHLGGELFF.

This sequence joins TRBV5-1 and TRBJ1-1; D call uncertain. CDR1 and CDR2 (germline): SGHRS, YFSETQ. The V end was cut by 0 bases, the J end by 0 bases, with 6 bases between. The CDR3 length is 14 residues. The CDR3 loop is CASSLDGLNTEAFF. In DNA, the CDR3 is TGCGCCAGCAGCTTGGATGGTTTGAACACTGAAGCTTTCTTT.

This clone was detected once. CDR3 loop: CASSAGDAYNEQFF. CDR3 nucleotide sequence: TGTGCCAGCAGCGCGGGCGACGCCTACAATGAGCAGTTCTTC. This rearrangement joins TRBV7-3 to TRBJ2-1, with a possible D match to TRBD2 (5 bases). V lost 5 bases and J lost 2, with 10 bases in between. CDR1 and CDR2 from the germline V gene are SGHTA and FQGTGA. This CDR3 has 14 residues.

The chain links TRBV30 to TRBJ2-5; a weak D match, TRBD2 (6 bases). This CDR3 is built from 14 residues. V lost 0 bases and J 0 bases, leaving 8 bases between the germline ends. Per the germline V gene, CDR1 is GTSNPN and CDR2 is SVGIG (reference sequence). CDR3 protein: CAWSVRRDQETQYF. CDR3 in DNA: TGTGCCTGGAGTGTAAGGAGGGACCAAGAGACCCAGTACTTC.

The chain links TRBV5-1 to TRBJ2-3; 7 nucleotides line up with TRBD1. The CDR3 is 14 amino acids. Per the germline V gene, CDR1 is SGHRS and CDR2 is YFSETQ. Losses at the gene ends were 3 bases for V and 0 bases for J; bases not matched to a gene: 1. The CDR3 here is CASSSGQSTDTQYF. The CDR3 DNA follows: TGCGCCAGCAGCTCGGGACAGAGCACAGATACGCAGTATTTT.